The rows below give T cell receptor beta chains drawn from one sample of a study of breast tumors, draining lymph nodes, adjacent tissues. A single record per CDR3 protein comes from TCRdb applying MiXCR to the multiplex PCR reads. The data show 190,000 or so distinct CDR3 sequences, with around 29% seen just once and 4.3% held by the top ten. Source material: axillary lymph node tissue. Receptor source: a female donor with breast cancer. Some clones in this sample may be carry-over from other donors' samples. The CDR3 runs from the conserved cysteine through the conserved F or W.

TRBJ2-5,TRBV7-8,CASSLAGEGKTQYF
TRBJ2-1,TRBV5-1,CASSSTPGTGSYNEQFF
TRBJ1-2,TRBV5-1,CASSLEDTIDGYTF
TRBJ2-3,TRBV19,CASSAYLLSPDTQYF
TRBJ2-3,TRBV5-4,CASSLEGRGRGDTQYF
TRBJ1-5,TRBV11-2,CASSLGGGRQPQHF
TRBJ2-2,TRBV7-8,CASSSRQGDTGELFF
TRBJ1-2,TRBV12-3/TRBV12-4,CASSPGQILTRGYTF
TRBJ2-1,TRBV10-1,CASSEGTSGTHEQFF
TRBJ2-5,TRBV27,CASSPQGVRDRQETQYF
TRBJ1-3,TRBV20-1,CSSKRPDSGNTIYF
TRBJ2-7,TRBV14,CASSVGAGPTYEQYF
TRBJ2-1,TRBV30,CAWSKDYNEQFF
TRBJ2-7,TRBV20-1,CSARLAGGPYEQYF
TRBJ1-2,TRBV11-2,CASRMGADAYTF
TRBJ1-6,TRBV7-3,CASSLGGTGATSSPLHF
TRBJ2-3,TRBV18,CASSPATDPSTDTQYF
TRBJ2-7,TRBV15,CATSRARTYYEQYF
TRBJ1-5,TRBV4-1,CASSPGSVNQPQHF
TRBJ1-5,TRBV6-5,CASSYGQAQPQHF
TRBJ2-3,TRBV4-1,CANPPGDRGVDTQYF